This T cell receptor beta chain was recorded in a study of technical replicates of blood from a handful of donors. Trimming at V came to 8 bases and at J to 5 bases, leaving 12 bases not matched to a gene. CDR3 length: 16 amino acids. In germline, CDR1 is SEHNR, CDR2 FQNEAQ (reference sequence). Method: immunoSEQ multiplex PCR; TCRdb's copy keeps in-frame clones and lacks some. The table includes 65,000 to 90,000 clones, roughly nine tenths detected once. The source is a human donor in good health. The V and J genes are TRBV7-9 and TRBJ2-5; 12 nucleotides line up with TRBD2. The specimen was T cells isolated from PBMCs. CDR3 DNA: TGTGCCAGCTTTAAGTGGCTAGCGGGAGGGGGTGAGACCCAGTACTTC. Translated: CASFKWLAGGGETQYF.